The 21 T cell receptor beta chains below come from one sample, sequenced in a study of identical twins. TCRdb re-called the 5' RACE reads through MiXCR, storing one row per CDR3 protein. The sample shows a few hundred thousand distinct CDR3 sequences, around 8.3% of them seen only once. These records were also assigned to another study, of yellow fever vaccine responses in identical twins.

Sequencing was done on a sample of CD8+ T cells sorted from blood. The receptors derive from a woman aged 18 to 35 in good health.

This clonotype was recorded many times. The chain carries TRBV6-2 or TRBV6-3 and TRBJ1-1, with no clear D. This CDR3 comprises 12 residues. Trimming took off 0 bases at V and 8 bases at J, with 7 bases between the two ends. Per the germline V gene, CDR1 is MNHEY and CDR2 is SVGEGT. The CDR3 loop is CASSYSPAEAFF. The CDR3 coding sequence is TGTGCCAGCAGTTACTCGCCAGCGGAAGCTTTCTTT.

This clonotype was counted ten times or more. The chain carries TRBV28 and TRBJ1-5; D ambiguous. The CDR3 runs 14 residues. Trimming removed 3 bases at V and 7 bases at J, with 13 bases between. From germline, CDR1 is MDHEN and CDR2 SYDVKM. The CDR3 reads CASSFLATEQPQHF. The DNA of the CDR3 is TGTGCCAGCAGTTTCCTGGCTACCGAACAGCCCCAGCATTTT.

Note on this clonotype: Given a much more abundant clone one base away, this may be a read error. The chain recombines TRBV7-6 with TRBJ2-1; D gene uncertain. The length of the CDR3 is 15 residues. The V end was cut by 1 base, the J end by 0 bases, with 7 bases between. Germline V CDR1 and CDR2: SGHVS, FNYEAQ. Written as DNA, the CDR3 is TGTGCCAGCAGCTTAGAAGCGAGCTCCTACAATGAGCAGTTCTTC. As protein: CASSLEASSYNEQFF.

Ten or more counts support this clonotype. The chain uses TRBV13 and TRBJ2-7; D possibly corresponds to TRBD2 (5 bases). V was clipped by 2 bases and J by 3 bases, with 11 bases between them. The CDR3 has 14 amino acids. Germline assignment: CDR1 PRHDT and CDR2 FYEKMQ (reference sequence). The CDR3 nucleotides read TGTGCCAGCAGCTTAAAGACTACCAACTACGAGCAGTACTTC. Translation gives CASSLKTTNYEQYF.

This clonotype was seen a handful of times. The chain couples TRBV4-3 to TRBJ2-7; 7 bases fit TRBD2. Germline V gene lookup returns CDR1 LGHNA and CDR2 YSLEER. V lost 1 base and J lost 1; bases outside the gene matches: 19. The CDR3 has 20 residues. The CDR3 spells CASSQGMGRQERDESYEQYF. CDR3 sequence (DNA): TGCGCCAGCAGCCAAGGGATGGGGAGGCAGGAGCGGGACGAATCCTACGAGCAGTACTTC.

The chain joins TRBV5-6 to TRBJ2-1; maybe TRBD1 (6 bases). Germline CDR1 and CDR2: SGHDT and YYEEEE. The CDR3 length is 14 residues. Trimming stripped 8 bases from V and 8 bases from J, with 20 bases between. For the CDR3, the DNA is TGTGCCAGTCAGAGGGGACATGCGTTTCATGAGCAGTTCTTC. Residues: CASQRGHAFHEQFF.

This clonotype was found a few times. The rearrangement links TRBV7-9 to TRBJ2-3; TRBD1 aligns across 7 bases. Germline V lookup: CDR1 SEHNR, CDR2 FQNEAQ (reference sequence). CDR3 size: 17 residues. V was clipped by 5 bases and J by 3 bases; unmatched bases: 14. The DNA for the CDR3 is TGTGCCAGCAGCCGCCCAAATACAGGGGAAGGTACAGATACGCAGTATTTT. Translated, it gives CASSRPNTGEGTDTQYF.

This clonotype was observed at least ten times. The chain couples TRBV7-2 to TRBJ2-7, with a weak D call TRBD2 (6 bases). V shed 3 bases and J shed 3 bases, with 18 bases lying between them. The CDR3 is 16 residues long. Per the germline V gene, CDR1 is SGHTA and CDR2 is FQGNSA. The CDR3 DNA reads TGTGCCAGCAGCTTTCCCCCCCACGGGGGTCTCTACGAGCAGTACTTC. Translation: CASSFPPHGGLYEQYF.

This clonotype came up a few times. This chain joins TRBV7-9 and TRBJ2-3; possibly TRBD1 for D (5 bases). V shed 4 bases and J shed 2 bases, with 13 bases lying between them. Germline V gives CDR1 SEHNR, CDR2 FQNEAQ (reference sequence). The CDR3 sequence is 15 residues long. As DNA, the CDR3 is TGTGCCAGCAGCTCAGGGTTTTTCCTCACAGATACGCAGTATTTT. This translates into CASSSGFFLTDTQYF.

There are a few counts of this clonotype. The rearrangement links TRBV3-1 to TRBJ2-1, with 10 bases fitting TRBD2. The V gene end was trimmed by 2 bases and the J gene end by 10 bases; junction bases not matched to a gene: 14. Germline CDR1 LGHDT, CDR2 YNNKEL (reference sequence). There are 17 residues in the CDR3. The chain's CDR3 is CASSQTQGLATLGEQFF. The CDR3 DNA is TGTGCCAGCAGCCAAACCCAGGGACTAGCGACGCTGGGGGAGCAGTTCTTC.

This clonotype appeared a few times. This chain uses TRBV4-3 with TRBJ2-7; D remains unclear. Germline loops: CDR1 LGHNA, CDR2 YSLEER. V lost 0 bases, J lost 2 bases, and 8 bases lay in between. The CDR3 runs 14 residues. This CDR3 reads CASSQDLATYEQYF. As DNA, the CDR3 is TGCGCCAGCAGCCAAGACCTCGCCACCTACGAGCAGTACTTC.

The chain has TRBV3-1 and TRBJ2-7, with 7 bases that match TRBD2. Germline CDR1 is LGHDT and CDR2 is YNNKEL (reference sequence). CDR3 length: 15 residues. J gave up 2 bases and V 5 bases, and 9 bases lay outside the gene matches. Here the CDR3 DNA reads TGTGCCAGCAGCGACGTGGGGGGGAACACCTACGAGCAGTACTTC. Protein: CASSDVGGNTYEQYF.

The chain links TRBV11-2 to TRBJ2-3; a weak D match, TRBD2 (5 bases). The V end was cut by 2 bases, the J end by 0 bases, with 24 bases between. The germline CDR1 and CDR2 sequences are SGHAT and FQNNGV. The CDR3 has 20 residues. The DNA of the CDR3 is TGTGCCAGCAGCTTACCCCCGAGTGGCTCCCGAGCGGCGAGCACAGATACGCAGTATTTT. Amino acid sequence: CASSLPPSGSRAASTDTQYF.

The chain links TRBV6-1 to TRBJ2-1; 7 positions match TRBD2. This CDR3 is 15 amino acids long. Per the germline V gene, CDR1 is MNHNS and CDR2 is SASEGT. After removal of 10 bases from V and 0 bases from J, the junction contained 9 bases not matched to a gene. CDR3 in amino acids: CATASGPISYNEQFF. For the CDR3, the DNA is TGTGCCACCGCTAGCGGACCTATCTCCTACAATGAGCAGTTCTTC.

There are a few counts of this clonotype. The V call is TRBV29-1, the J call TRBJ2-7; possible D gene TRBD1, 6 bases. V lost 5 bases and J lost 5, with 10 bases in between. Looked up from germline, CDR1 is SQVTM and CDR2 is ANQGSEA. CDR3 length: 11 residues. The CDR3 DNA sequence: TGCAGCGTTCTAGGGGACAACGAGCAGTACTTC. Its protein is CSVLGDNEQYF.

The CDR3 sequence: CASAVASGQETQYF. The CDR3 region has the DNA TGCGCCAGCGCTGTGGCTAGCGGGCAAGAGACCCAGTACTTC. The rearrangement uses TRBV4-1 and TRBJ2-5; 8 nucleotides line up with TRBD2. The trim removed 8 bases at V and 2 bases at J, leaving 7 bases unmatched. Germline V lookup: CDR1 MGHRA, CDR2 YSYEKL. The CDR3 consists of 14 residues.

This clonotype has more than one count but fewer than ten. The chain carries TRBV7-3 and TRBJ2-1; 10 bases fit TRBD2. This CDR3 region has 18 residues. V lost 0 bases to trimming and J lost 2 bases; unmatched junction nucleotides: 7. Germline-derived CDR1 and CDR2 are SGHTA and FQGTGA. CDR3 sequence: CASSLTSGGPSPYNEQFF. The CDR3 DNA reads as TGTGCCAGCAGCTTAACTAGCGGGGGGCCTTCGCCCTACAATGAGCAGTTCTTC. Variable domain in full (rest from reference TRBV7-3 and TRBJ2-1): GAGVSQTPSNKVTEKGKYVELRCDPISGHTALYWYRQSLGQGPEFLIYFQGTGAADDSGLPNDRFFAVRPEGSVSTLKIQRTERGDSAVYLCASSLTSGGPSPYNEQFFGPGTRLTVL.

V and J are TRBV27 and TRBJ2-7; TRBD2 agrees at 9 bases. The CDR3 runs to 15 residues. Germline CDR1 is MNHEY and CDR2 is SMNVEV (reference sequence). Trimming took 3 bases from V and 0 from J; bases not matched to a gene: 3. The CDR3 here is CASSLETSGSYEQYF. CDR3 DNA: TGTGCCAGCAGTTTGGAGACTAGCGGCTCCTACGAGCAGTACTTC.

In its sample, this clonotype was seen a few times. V usage is TRBV6-2 or TRBV6-3 and J usage is TRBJ2-7; 11 bases agree with TRBD2. The CDR3 runs 14 residues. V shed 7 bases and J 5 bases; nucleotides not matched to a gene: 7. Germline lookup yields CDR1 MNHEY and CDR2 SVGEGT. This CDR3 reads CASNIAGGWHEQYF. The CDR3 nucleotides read TGTGCCAGCAATATAGCGGGAGGGTGGCACGAGCAGTACTTC.

The rearrangement links TRBV28 to TRBJ2-1, with D uncertain. With 5 bases removed from V and 3 bases from J, the gap between germline ends came to 5 bases. Germline values: CDR1 MDHEN, CDR2 SYDVKM. This CDR3 spans 12 amino acids. CDR3 region: CASSPLYNEQFF. The DNA of the CDR3 is TGTGCCAGCAGTCCACTCTACAATGAGCAGTTCTTC. Together with reference TRBV28 and TRBJ2-1, the CDR3 gives the full variable domain: DVKVTQSSRYLVKRTGEKVFLECVQDMDHENMFWYRQDPGLGLRLIYFSYDVKMKEKGDIPEGYSVSREKKERFSLILESASTNQTSMYLCASSPLYNEQFFGPGTRLTVL.

Here the CDR3 reads CASSSRRDYLPYEQYF. CDR3 DNA sequence: TGTGCCAGCAGCTCCCGCCGGGACTACCTCCCCTACGAGCAGTACTTC. The rearrangement links TRBV12-3 or TRBV12-4 to TRBJ2-7; 7 nucleotides line up with TRBD2. The CDR3 totals 16 residues. After removal of 6 bases from V and 2 bases from J, the junction contained 13 bases not matched to a gene.